Reported below is one TCR beta chain. Its antigen is still unknown. Trimming took 1 base from V and 4 from J, leaving 11 bases between them. In germline, CDR1 is SSHAT, CDR2 FNYEAQ (reference sequence). The CDR3 is 15 residues long. TCRdb keeps only in-frame clones here, not all; method: immunoSEQ multiplex PCR. This table holds about 29,000 clones, roughly 85% found once. The sample originates from a study of graft-versus-host responses after intestinal transplantation. The wider study: Recipients had multivisceral, liver-intestinal, or isolated intestinal transplants. General observations from the study: Recipient marrow harbored GvH clones, some of which surfaced first in ileum or blood.

The chain employs TRBV7-7 and TRBJ2-1; unclear D gene. Specimen: PBMCs, collected approximately 460 days after intestinal transplantation. This TCR came from a human patient who received an intestinal transplant, so some T cells may come from the graft donor. CDR3 DNA: TGTGCCAGCAGCTTAGGGGATCCTAGGTACAATGAGCAGTTCTTC. It yields the protein CASSLGDPRYNEQFF. Supplemented by reference TRBV7-7 and TRBJ2-1, the full variable domain reads GAGVSQSPRYKVTKRGQDVTLRCDPISSHATLYWYQQALGQGPEFLTYFNYEAQPDKSGLPSDRFSAERPEGSISTLTIQRTEQRDSAMYRCASSLGDPRYNEQFFGPGTRLTVL.